This TCR beta chain was recovered during a study of vaccination effects on CD4 cells after COVID-19. Profiling relied on immunoSEQ multiplex PCR, and the TCRdb table lists in-frame clones only, not all of them. This sample has just under 75,000 clones, with roughly 74% found just once. CDR3 size: 15 residues. The junction had 9 bases not matched to a gene; V was cut back by 7 bases and J by 5 bases. The V gene's germline CDR1 is MNHNY and CDR2 SVGAGI (reference sequence). Antigen-specific CD4+ T cells expanded by the ViraFEST assay with viral peptide pools were then sequenced. Scientists isolated CD4+ T cells after a roughly 10-day culture period ended. Recipients of the vaccine had no prior SARS-CoV-2 infection and negative nucleocapsid antibodies. General study results and limits: Late in the post-vaccination period, infection-induced and vaccine-induced clones underwent marked clonal contraction. After vaccination of healthy people, only 1 of 255 vaccine-induced clones cross-reacted with common cold coronaviruses.

On this clone: Its antigen is not known.

The sample was CD4+ T cells from PBMCs cultured with HCoV-NL63 spike peptides, taken before COVID-19 vaccination. The chain uses TRBV6-6 and TRBJ1-5; TRBD1 aligns across 9 bases. The clonotype originates from a human donor who received a COVID-19 vaccine. The CDR3: CASTKQGAVHQPQHF. The DNA for the CDR3 is TGTGCCAGCACCAAACAGGGGGCGGTCCATCAGCCCCAGCATTTT.